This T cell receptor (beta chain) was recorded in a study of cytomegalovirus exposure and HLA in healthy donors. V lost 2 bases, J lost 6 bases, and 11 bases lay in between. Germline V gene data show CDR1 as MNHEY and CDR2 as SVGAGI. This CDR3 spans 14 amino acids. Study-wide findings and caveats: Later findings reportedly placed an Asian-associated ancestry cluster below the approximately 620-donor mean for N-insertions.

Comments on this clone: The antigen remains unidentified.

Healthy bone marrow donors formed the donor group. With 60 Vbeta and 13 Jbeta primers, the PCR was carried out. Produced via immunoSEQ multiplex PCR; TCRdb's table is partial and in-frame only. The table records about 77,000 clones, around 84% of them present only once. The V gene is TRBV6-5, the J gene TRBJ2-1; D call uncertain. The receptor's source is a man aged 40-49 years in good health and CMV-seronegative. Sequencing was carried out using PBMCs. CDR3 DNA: TGTGCCAGCAGTTACGGAGCCCCTACCAATGAGCAGTTCTTC. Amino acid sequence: CASSYGAPTNEQFF.